This entry concerns a single TCR beta chain. No antigen is known for it. The record originates from a study of response to subunit inactivated influenza vaccine. Study results and caveats: That few new T cells are recruited by each seasonal influenza vaccination was the authors' suggestion.

V trimming: 5 bases; J trimming: 10 bases; junction bases outside the gene matches: 18. Per germline, CDR1 SGHTA and CDR2 FQGNSA. The CDR3 loop spans 17 amino acids. TCRdb re-analysed the RT-PCR reads in MiXCR, keeping a single row per CDR3 protein. Of 400,000 to 650,000 distinct CDR3 sequences in the sample, 6% to 9% are singletons; the top ten hold around 14%. Sequenced material: PBMCs from blood, taken about 23 months after vaccination. This rearrangement joins TRBV7-2 to TRBJ1-4, with 8 bases aligning to TRBD1. The TCR originated in a man aged 45-69 years who received an inactivated influenza vaccine. This CDR3 is CASSPQGAKILRGKLFF. The CDR3 DNA reads as TGTGCCAGCAGCCCGCAGGGGGCGAAAATTCTCCGCGGAAAACTGTTTTTT.